This TCR beta chain was profiled in a study of radiotherapy plus CTLA-4 blockade in lung cancer. Study details: Patients showed objective responses in about 20% of cases and disease control in under 40%. Whole-study results and caveats: Dynamics of early blood T cell clones, together with interferon-beta, were reportedly the best predictors of response. Peripheral blood showed expansion of tumor-derived TCR clones after radiotherapy and ipilimumab.

CTLA-4 blockade with ipilimumab, together with focal radiation, was given to patients with chemo-refractory metastatic non-small-cell lung cancer. The repertoire was sequenced with immunoSEQ multiplex PCR; TCRdb's copy has only in-frame clones and lacks some. The sample contains tens of thousands of clones, about 79% of which appear only once. CDR1 is MGHRA and CDR2 is YSYEKL in the germline V gene. The CDR3 runs 13 residues. The ends were cut back, 1 base at V and 2 bases at J, with 6 bases in the middle. A note on this clone: Antigen unknown.

The source was peripheral blood, collected from a patient treated with radiotherapy plus ipilimumab. This clonotype was sampled from a human donor with non-small cell lung cancer that progressed on radiotherapy plus ipilimumab. This chain links TRBV4-1 with TRBJ2-7; D is undetermined. The CDR3 nucleotides read TGCGCCAGCAGCCAAGGTCCACCCTACGAGCAGTACTTC. Translated: CASSQGPPYEQYF.